The sequence of this TCR beta chain was determined in a study of T-cell reconstitution after alpha-beta-depleted transplantation in children. This clonotype has at least ten counts. V was clipped by 3 bases and J by 3 bases, with 21 bases between them. CDR1 and CDR2 from the germline V gene are DFQATT and SNEGSKA (reference sequence). This CDR3 spans 16 amino acids. It was with unique molecular identifiers that the TCRbeta library was prepared. A single record per CDR3 protein comes from TCRdb applying MiXCR to the PCR reads. The table includes 120,000 or so distinct CDR3 sequences, 10% detected once.

The receptor was derived from a human donor who donated a stem cell graft to a child with acute lymphoblastic leukemia. The chain is built from TRBV20-1 and TRBJ2-7; D gene uncertain. The specimen comprised PBMCs from the stem cell graft donor, sampled from the stem cell graft. The DNA for the CDR3 is TGCAGTGCTAGGGATTTCCGCGAAGGGTCCTACTACGAGCAGTACTTC. Translating gives CSARDFREGSYYEQYF.